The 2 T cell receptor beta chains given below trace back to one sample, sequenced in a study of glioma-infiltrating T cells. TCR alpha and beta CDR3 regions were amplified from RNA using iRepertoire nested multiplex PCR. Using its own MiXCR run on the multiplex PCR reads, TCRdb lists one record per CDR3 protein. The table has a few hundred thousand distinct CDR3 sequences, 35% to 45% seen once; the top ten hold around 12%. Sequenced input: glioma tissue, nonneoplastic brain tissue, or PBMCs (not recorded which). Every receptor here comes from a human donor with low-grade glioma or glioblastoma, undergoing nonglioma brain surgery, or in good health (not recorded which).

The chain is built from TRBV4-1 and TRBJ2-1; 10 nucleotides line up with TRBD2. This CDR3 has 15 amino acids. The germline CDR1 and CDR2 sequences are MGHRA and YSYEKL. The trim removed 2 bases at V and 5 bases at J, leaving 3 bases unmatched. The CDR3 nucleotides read TGCGCCAGCAGCCAACGACTAGCGGGTAACAATGAGCAGTTCTTC. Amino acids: CASSQRLAGNNEQFF.

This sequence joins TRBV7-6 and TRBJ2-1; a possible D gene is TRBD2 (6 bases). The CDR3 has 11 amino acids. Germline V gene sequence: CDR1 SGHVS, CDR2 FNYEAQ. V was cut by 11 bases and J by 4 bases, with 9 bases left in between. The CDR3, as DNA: TGTGCCGGCGGGACGTACAATGAGCAGTTCTTC. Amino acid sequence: CAGGTYNEQFF.